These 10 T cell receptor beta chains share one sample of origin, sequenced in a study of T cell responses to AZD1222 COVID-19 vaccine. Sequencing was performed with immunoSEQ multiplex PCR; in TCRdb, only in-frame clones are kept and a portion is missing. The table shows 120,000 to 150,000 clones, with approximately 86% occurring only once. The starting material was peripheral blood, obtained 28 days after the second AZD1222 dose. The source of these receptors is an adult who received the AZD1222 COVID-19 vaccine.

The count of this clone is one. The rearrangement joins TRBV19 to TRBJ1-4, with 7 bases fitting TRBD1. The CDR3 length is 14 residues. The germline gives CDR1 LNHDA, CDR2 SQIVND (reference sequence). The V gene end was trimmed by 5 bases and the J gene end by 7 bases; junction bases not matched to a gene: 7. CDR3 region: CASSPYRGSEKLFF. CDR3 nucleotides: TGTGCCAGTAGTCCGTACAGGGGTAGTGAAAAACTGTTTTTT.

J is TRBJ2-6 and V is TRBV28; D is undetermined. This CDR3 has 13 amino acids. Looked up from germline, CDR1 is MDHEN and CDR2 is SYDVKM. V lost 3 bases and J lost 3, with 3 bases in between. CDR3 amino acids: CASSLSGANVLTF. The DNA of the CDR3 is TGTGCCAGCAGTTTGAGTGGGGCCAACGTCCTGACTTTC.

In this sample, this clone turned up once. CDR3 sequence: CASSLLQGLGNTEAFF. As DNA, the CDR3 is TGCGCCAGCAGCCTGTTACAGGGGCTGGGGAACACTGAAGCTTTCTTT. V usage is TRBV5-1 and J usage is TRBJ1-1, with 7 bases fitting TRBD1. This CDR3 has 16 residues. Germline assignment: CDR1 SGHRS and CDR2 YFSETQ. The V segment lost 4 bases and the J segment 1 base; nucleotides outside the gene matches: 10.

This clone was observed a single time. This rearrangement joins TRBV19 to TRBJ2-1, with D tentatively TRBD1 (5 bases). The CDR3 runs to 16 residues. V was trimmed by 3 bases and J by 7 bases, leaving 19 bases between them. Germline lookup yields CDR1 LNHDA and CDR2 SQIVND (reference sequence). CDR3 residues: CASSIGWGREYNEQFF. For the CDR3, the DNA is TGTGCCAGTAGTATCGGCTGGGGCAGGGAATATAATGAGCAGTTCTTC.

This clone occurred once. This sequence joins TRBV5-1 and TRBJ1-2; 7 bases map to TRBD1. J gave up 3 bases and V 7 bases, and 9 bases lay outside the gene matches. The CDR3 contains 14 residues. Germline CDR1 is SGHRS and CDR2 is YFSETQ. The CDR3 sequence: CASRGTAADYGYTF. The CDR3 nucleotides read TGCGCCAGCCGAGGGACAGCGGCGGACTATGGCTACACCTTC.

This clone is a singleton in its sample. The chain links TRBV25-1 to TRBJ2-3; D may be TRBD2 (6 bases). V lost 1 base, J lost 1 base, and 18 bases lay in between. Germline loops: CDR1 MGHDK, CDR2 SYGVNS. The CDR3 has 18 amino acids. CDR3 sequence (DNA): TGTGCCAGCAGTGAATTTGAGGACGTGACGGGGGGCACAGATACGCAGTATTTT. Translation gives CASSEFEDVTGGTDTQYF.

The CDR3 protein is CASSISGIGYTF. The CDR3 DNA sequence: TGTGCCAGTAGTATCTCTGGGATCGGCTACACCTTC. V is TRBV19 and J is TRBJ1-2; unclear D gene. The CDR3 is 12 residues long. Trimming pared 3 bases from V and 8 bases from J, leaving 10 bases between. The germline V gene has CDR1 LNHDA and CDR2 SQIVND (reference sequence).

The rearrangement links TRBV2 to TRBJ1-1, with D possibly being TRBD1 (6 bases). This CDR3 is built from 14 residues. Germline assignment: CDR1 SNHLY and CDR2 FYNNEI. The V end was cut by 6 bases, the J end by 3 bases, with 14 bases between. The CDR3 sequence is CASRLQGRDTEAFF. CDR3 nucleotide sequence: TGTGCCAGCAGGCTCCAGGGGAGGGACACTGAAGCTTTCTTT.

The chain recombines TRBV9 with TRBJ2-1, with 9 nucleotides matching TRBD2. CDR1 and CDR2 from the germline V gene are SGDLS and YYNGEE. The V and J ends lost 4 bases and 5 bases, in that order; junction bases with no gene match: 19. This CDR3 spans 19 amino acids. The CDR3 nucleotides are TGTGCCAGCAGCCTTGGGGGGAGCGGGGGGCCCGTAGGGAACAATGAGCAGTTCTTC. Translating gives CASSLGGSGGPVGNNEQFF. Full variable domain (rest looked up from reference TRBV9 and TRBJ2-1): DSGVTQTPKHLITATGQRVTLRCSPRSGDLSVYWYQQSLDQGLQFLIQYYNGEERAKGNILERFSAQQFPDLHSELNLSSLELGDSALYFCASSLGGSGGPVGNNEQFFGPGTRLTVL.

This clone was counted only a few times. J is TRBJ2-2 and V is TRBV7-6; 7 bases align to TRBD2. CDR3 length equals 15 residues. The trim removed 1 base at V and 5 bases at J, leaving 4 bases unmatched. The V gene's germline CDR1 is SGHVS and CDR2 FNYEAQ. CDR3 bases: TGTGCCAGCAGCTTAGAGGCGGGGGAGACCGGGGAGCTGTTTTTT. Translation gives CASSLEAGETGELFF.